This is a list of T cell receptor beta chains from one sample in a study of immune reconstitution after stem cell transplant in scleroderma. One entry per CDR3 protein results from TCRdb running MiXCR on the RT-PCR reads. The sample has 5,000 or so distinct CDR3 sequences, 8.5% seen once; the top ten hold less than 5%. The sample here was taken before or after autologous hematopoietic stem cell transplantation (not recorded which). These receptors were collected from a male donor with systemic sclerosis. CDR3s include the opening cysteine and the closing phenylalanine or tryptophan. The D gene is left open where the match is weak. Expanded clones are given a class, and other clones once, few, many or no size at all.

J gene	clone size	V gene	D gene	CDR3 protein	CDR3 DNA
TRBJ2-3	large	TRBV7-2	TRBD2	CASSRSPSGLTDTQYF	TGTGCCAGCAGCCGAAGTCCTAGCGGGCTCACAGATACGCAGTATTTT
TRBJ2-5	few	TRBV12-3/TRBV12-4	.	CASMARGTETQYF	TGTGCCAGCATGGCGAGAGGGACCGAGACCCAGTACTTC
TRBJ2-1	.	TRBV7-3	.	CASRPSGSYNEQFF	TGTGCCAGCAGACCATCGGGCTCCTACAATGAGCAGTTCTTC
TRBJ1-1	medium-sized	TRBV12-3/TRBV12-4	.	CASSLAGANTEAFF	TGTGCCAGCAGTTTAGCGGGAGCCAACACTGAAGCTTTCTTT
TRBJ2-3	few	TRBV28	.	CASSSRGGDTQYF	TGTGCCAGCAGTAGCCGAGGGGGAGATACGCAGTATTTT
TRBJ2-4	medium-sized	TRBV20-1	.	CSANQNIQYF	TGCAGTGCCAACCAAAACATTCAGTACTTC
TRBJ1-2	medium-sized	TRBV29-1	.	CSTTSRGYGYTF	TGCAGCACAACCTCACGCGGCTATGGCTACACCTTC
TRBJ2-1	few	TRBV7-2	TRBD2	CASSLIAGGWDEQFF	TGTGCCAGCAGCCTAATAGCGGGGGGGTGGGATGAGCAGTTCTTC
TRBJ2-5	.	TRBV29-1	.	CSVPGQITETQYF	TGCAGCGTGCCCGGGCAAATCACCGAGACCCAGTACTTC
TRBJ2-3	medium-sized	TRBV4-3	.	CASSPRRGPHSTDTQYF	TGCGCCAGCAGCCCCAGGAGGGGGCCCCATAGCACAGATACGCAGTATTTT
TRBJ2-7	few	TRBV5-1	.	CASSLGVEGHEQYF	TGCGCCAGCAGCTTAGGGGTCGAGGGACACGAGCAGTACTTC
TRBJ1-1	.	TRBV6-2/TRBV6-3	.	CASSRRGGPEAFF	TGTGCCAGCAGTCGCCGGGGGGGACCTGAAGCTTTCTTT
TRBJ1-1	large	TRBV6-1	.	CASGAGLGTEAFF	TGTGCCAGCGGTGCAGGTTTGGGCACTGAAGCTTTCTTT
TRBJ2-3	medium-sized	TRBV2	TRBD2	CASRQGLSTDTQYF	TGTGCCAGCAGGCAGGGACTAAGCACAGATACGCAGTATTTT
TRBJ2-2	medium-sized	TRBV7-9	.	CASSWSGELFF	TGTGCCAGCAGCTGGTCCGGGGAGCTGTTTTTT
TRBJ2-7	.	TRBV27	.	CASSLGPTQYF	TGTGCCAGCAGTTTGGGACCTACTCAGTACTTC
TRBJ2-1	medium-sized	TRBV20-1	TRBD1	CSATFNRGRWGDYLDEQFF	TGCAGTGCCACTTTTAACAGGGGGCGGTGGGGAGACTATTTGGATGAGCAGTTCTTC
TRBJ2-5	few	TRBV5-1	.	CASSSGQSQETQYF	TGCGCCAGCAGCTCGGGACAAAGCCAAGAGACCCAGTACTTC
TRBJ2-5	.	TRBV5-6	.	CASSLAPAWGETQYF	TGTGCCAGCAGCTTGGCGCCCGCGTGGGGAGAGACCCAGTACTTC
TRBJ1-2	few	TRBV21-1	.	CASSKVGGGYTF	TGTGCCAGCAGCAAAGTGGGGGGGGGCTACACCTTC
TRBJ1-2	few	TRBV6-1	.	CASSDNYGYTF	TGTGCCAGCAGTGACAACTATGGCTACACCTTC
TRBJ1-4	.	TRBV19	.	CASRSGAGTNEKLFF	TGTGCCAGTAGAAGCGGGGCTGGGACTAATGAAAAACTGTTTTTT
TRBJ1-1	large	TRBV7-9	TRBD1	CASSPLGQGLNTEAFF	TGTGCCAGCAGCCCTCTGGGACAGGGCTTGAACACTGAAGCTTTCTTT
TRBJ1-2	medium-sized	TRBV20-1	TRBD1	CSARAPSGTGPREVYGYTF	TGCAGTGCTAGAGCCCCCTCCGGGACAGGGCCTCGGGAAGTCTATGGCTACACCTTC
TRBJ1-2	large	TRBV6-4	.	CASRGDGYTF	TGTGCCAGCAGAGGGGATGGCTACACCTTC
TRBJ2-1	.	TRBV5-5	TRBD2	CASSFGSGVTYNEQFF	TGTGCCAGCAGCTTCGGGAGCGGGGTTACCTACAATGAGCAGTTCTTC
TRBJ2-5	.	TRBV20-1	.	CSARNQRGEETQYF	TGCAGTGCTAGAAACCAAAGGGGGGAAGAGACCCAGTACTTC
TRBJ1-5	.	TRBV6-2/TRBV6-3	.	CASRPQGFSNQPQHF	TGTGCCAGCAGGCCACAGGGTTTTAGCAATCAGCCCCAGCATTTT
TRBJ2-1	few	TRBV13	TRBD2	CASSRTSGRDESNEQFF	TGTGCCAGCAGCCGGACTAGCGGGAGAGATGAGTCTAATGAGCAGTTCTTC
TRBJ2-7	.	TRBV20-1	TRBD2	CSAFSGGVSSYEQYF	TGCAGTGCTTTTAGCGGGGGCGTCAGCTCCTACGAGCAGTACTTC
TRBJ2-7	few	TRBV7-9	.	CASSLAGRHEQYF	TGTGCCAGCAGCTTAGCGGGCAGACACGAGCAGTACTTC
TRBJ2-3	few	TRBV24-1	TRBD2	CAAGGAGGTSADTQYF	TGTGCCGCCGGGGGAGCGGGGGGCACCTCAGCAGATACGCAGTATTTT
TRBJ1-2	.	TRBV7-2	.	CASSPMAGNSYGYTF	TGTGCCAGCAGCCCGATGGCGGGGAATAGCTATGGCTACACCTTC
TRBJ2-1	few	TRBV14	TRBD2	CASSQGTSRFDEQFF	TGTGCCAGCAGCCAAGGGACTAGCAGATTCGATGAGCAGTTCTTC
TRBJ2-2	.	TRBV18	.	CASSPIDPVTGELFF	TGTGCCAGCTCACCGATAGATCCGGTTACCGGGGAGCTGTTTTTT
TRBJ1-2	few	TRBV24-1	TRBD1	CATSDYPGGLGYTF	TGTGCCACCAGTGATTACCCAGGGGGCCTTGGCTACACCTTC
TRBJ2-5	.	TRBV7-2	.	CASSLVVEEGTQYF	TGTGCCAGCAGCTTAGTTGTGGAAGAAGGGACCCAGTACTTC
TRBJ2-1	few	TRBV28	TRBD2	CASSSLGASGIYNEQFF	TGTGCCAGCAGTTCCCTTGGGGCTAGCGGGATCTACAATGAGCAGTTCTTC
TRBJ2-5	few	TRBV5-6	.	CASSLSLLMGGQETQYF	TGTGCCAGCAGCTTATCACTTCTAATGGGAGGACAAGAGACCCAGTACTTC
TRBJ2-2	medium-sized	TRBV28	.	CASRQGSTGELFF	TGTGCCAGCAGACAGGGATCCACCGGGGAGCTGTTTTTT
TRBJ1-2	medium-sized	TRBV29-1	.	CSVGQWNYGYTF	TGCAGCGTTGGACAATGGAACTATGGCTACACCTTC
TRBJ2-1	few	TRBV12-3/TRBV12-4	TRBD2	CASSTLAGVSNEQFF	TGTGCCAGCAGTACGCTAGCGGGAGTATCAAATGAGCAGTTCTTC
TRBJ2-1	few	TRBV6-2/TRBV6-3	TRBD2	CASSYTLSGAEQFF	TGTGCCAGCAGTTACACCCTTAGCGGGGCTGAGCAGTTCTTC
TRBJ2-5	.	TRBV5-6	.	CASSRPGLQETQYF	TGTGCCAGCAGCCGCCCTGGCCTCCAAGAGACCCAGTACTTC